A selection of T cell receptor beta chains follows, all from one sample in a study of blood T cell repertoires in COVID-19. Measured with immunoSEQ multiplex PCR; TCRdb has only the in-frame clones, and not every one. The sample contains around 47,000 clones, 88% of which appear only once. The sequenced sample was peripheral blood. These TCRs come from a man in his fifties or sixties with active COVID-19. Each CDR3 is given with its conserved first and last residue. D genes are given only for firm matches. Clone size is shown for a subset of rows, as once, few, many or a class of expanded clone.

size	D	V	J	CDR3	DNA
-	-	TRBV19	TRBJ2-5	CASGDWGETQYF	TGTGCCAGCGGGGACTGGGGGGAGACCCAGTACTTC
-	TRBD1	TRBV19	TRBJ2-1	CASSTTKIQGGEQFF	TGTGCCAGTAGTACAACGAAAATACAGGGGGGTGAGCAGTTCTTC
-	TRBD2	TRBV2	TRBJ2-1	CASKPSGSGNEQFF	TGTGCCAGCAAGCCTAGCGGGAGCGGCAATGAGCAGTTCTTC
once	TRBD2	TRBV24-1	TRBJ2-1	CATSDLGLEDEQFF	TGTGCCACCAGTGACCTTGGACTAGAGGACGAGCAGTTCTTC
few	-	TRBV5-6	TRBJ2-3	CASSLASFFVSSTDTQYF	TGTGCCAGCAGCTTGGCTAGTTTTTTTGTAAGCAGCACAGATACGCAGTATTTT
-	-	TRBV4-3	TRBJ2-7	CASSRGGGDEQYF	TGCGCCAGCAGCCGAGGTGGCGGGGACGAGCAGTACTTC
-	TRBD1	TRBV5-1	TRBJ2-4	CASSENRGMKNIQYF	TGCGCCAGCAGCGAAAACAGGGGGATGAAAAACATTCAGTACTTC
-	-	TRBV5-1	TRBJ2-7	CASSLDPGFYEQYF	TGCGCCAGCAGCTTGGACCCAGGGTTCTACGAGCAGTACTTC
-	-	TRBV5-1	TRBJ1-1	CASSFRGIGTEAFF	TGCGCCAGCAGCTTCAGGGGTATTGGCACTGAAGCTTTCTTT
few	TRBD1	TRBV14	TRBJ1-6	CASSRTGNSPLHF	TGTGCCAGCAGCCGGACAGGGAACTCACCCCTCCACTTT
-	TRBD1	TRBV6-5	TRBJ1-5	CASRTGEQPQHF	TGTGCCAGCAGGACAGGGGAACAGCCCCAGCATTTT
-	TRBD1	TRBV10-1	TRBJ2-3	CASNRDRSTDTQYF	TGCGCCAGCAACCGGGACAGGAGCACAGATACGCAGTATTTT
-	TRBD1	TRBV7-9	TRBJ1-1	CASSTSGQGGTEAFF	TGTGCCAGCAGCACCTCAGGACAGGGAGGCACTGAAGCTTTCTTT
-	-	TRBV19	TRBJ1-4	CASSGAGYEKLFF	TGTGCCAGTAGTGGGGCAGGGTATGAAAAACTGTTTTTT
-	-	TRBV6-5	TRBJ2-4	CASGSPGQRNIQYF	TGTGCCAGCGGATCGCCGGGACAAAGAAACATTCAGTACTTC
-	-	TRBV5-1	TRBJ2-3	CASSLGGGTTDTQYF	TGCGCCAGCAGCTTGGGGGGCGGGACCACAGATACGCAGTATTTT
-	-	TRBV4-3	TRBJ2-7	CASSQETRLDNEQYF	TGCGCCAGCAGCCAAGAAACCCGGCTTGACAACGAGCAGTACTTC
-	-	TRBV6-5	TRBJ1-1	CASRGTGEAFF	TGTGCCAGCAGAGGAACAGGGGAAGCTTTCTTT
-	-	TRBV3-1/TRBV3-2	TRBJ2-2	CASSQEGRPWAGELFF	TGTGCCAGCAGCCAAGAGGGCCGACCTTGGGCCGGGGAGCTGTTTTTT
-	-	TRBV5-1	TRBJ1-1	CASSSSVESGTEAFF	TGCGCCAGCAGCTCCTCTGTAGAGAGTGGCACTGAAGCTTTCTTT
-	TRBD2	TRBV7-2	TRBJ2-1	CASSLLIREGDEQFF	TGTGCCAGCAGCTTACTCATCAGGGAGGGCGATGAGCAGTTCTTC
few	TRBD1	TRBV5-4	TRBJ1-2	CASSLEDRPDTF	TGTGCCAGCAGCTTGGAGGACAGGCCGGACACCTTC
-	-	TRBV18	TRBJ2-7	CASSPSLDPGSYEQYF	TGTGCCAGCTCACCCTCTCTAGACCCGGGCTCCTACGAGCAGTACTTC
-	-	TRBV19	TRBJ1-1	CASSVSVNTEAFF	TGTGCCAGTAGTGTCTCAGTGAACACTGAAGCTTTCTTT
-	-	TRBV7-8	TRBJ2-7	CASSSAYEQYF	TGTGCCAGCAGCTCAGCCTACGAGCAGTACTTC
-	-	TRBV30	TRBJ2-1	CAWSGNLGNEQFF	TGTGCCTGGAGCGGGAATCTGGGCAATGAGCAGTTCTTC
-	-	TRBV30	TRBJ1-2	CAWGATGLANYGYTF	TGTGCCTGGGGAGCTACAGGGCTAGCTAACTATGGCTACACCTTC
-	TRBD1	TRBV18	TRBJ2-1	CASSSGTGSHEQFF	TGTGCCAGCTCATCCGGGACAGGGTCCCATGAGCAGTTCTTC
once	-	TRBV5-1	TRBJ2-7	CASSLHRGEQYF	TGCGCCAGCAGCTTGCATCGGGGCGAGCAGTACTTC
-	TRBD2	TRBV29-1	TRBJ2-1	CSVWTSGRRNEQFF	TGCAGCGTTTGGACTAGCGGGAGGCGCAATGAGCAGTTCTTC
-	-	TRBV19	TRBJ1-3	CASSIAISGNTIYF	TGTGCCAGTAGTATAGCAATCTCTGGAAACACCATATATTTT
-	-	TRBV18	TRBJ1-1	CASSPRQLNTEAFF	TGTGCCAGCTCACCGAGACAGCTTAACACTGAAGCTTTCTTT
-	-	TRBV3-1/TRBV3-2	TRBJ2-1	CASSQAVSIYNEQFF	TGTGCCAGCAGCCAAGCAGTGTCAATCTACAATGAGCAGTTCTTC
-	TRBD1	TRBV29-1	TRBJ1-3	CSVAHRDSSGNTIYF	TGCAGCGTTGCCCACAGGGACAGCTCTGGAAACACCATATATTTT
once	TRBD1	TRBV18	TRBJ2-7	CASSTGQGSYEQYF	TGTGCCAGCTCAACCGGACAGGGTTCCTACGAGCAGTACTTC
-	TRBD1	TRBV4-3	TRBJ2-7	CASSQEEDRGYEQYF	TGCGCCAGCAGCCAAGAAGAGGACAGGGGTTACGAGCAGTACTTC
-	-	TRBV11-3	TRBJ2-3	CASSNGLRDTQYF	TGTGCCAGCAGCAACGGACTCCGAGATACGCAGTATTTT
few	-	TRBV5-4	TRBJ2-4	CASSFRNIQYF	TGTGCCAGCAGCTTCCGAAACATTCAGTACTTC
-	-	TRBV6-5	TRBJ1-4	CASNRDQTNEKLFF	TGTGCCAGCAATAGAGATCAAACTAATGAAAAACTGTTTTTT